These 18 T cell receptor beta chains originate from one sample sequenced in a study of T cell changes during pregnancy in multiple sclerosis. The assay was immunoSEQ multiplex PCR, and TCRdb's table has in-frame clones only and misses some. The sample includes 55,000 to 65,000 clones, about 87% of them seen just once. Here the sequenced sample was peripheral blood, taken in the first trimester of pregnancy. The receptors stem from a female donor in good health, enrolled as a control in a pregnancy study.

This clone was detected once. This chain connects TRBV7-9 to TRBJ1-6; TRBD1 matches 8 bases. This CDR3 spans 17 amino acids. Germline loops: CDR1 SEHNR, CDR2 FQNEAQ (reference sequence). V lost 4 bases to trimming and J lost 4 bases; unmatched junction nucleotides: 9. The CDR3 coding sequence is TGTGCCAGCAGCTCCATACAGGGGGTCAATTATAATTCACCCCTCCACTTT. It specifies CASSSIQGVNYNSPLHF.

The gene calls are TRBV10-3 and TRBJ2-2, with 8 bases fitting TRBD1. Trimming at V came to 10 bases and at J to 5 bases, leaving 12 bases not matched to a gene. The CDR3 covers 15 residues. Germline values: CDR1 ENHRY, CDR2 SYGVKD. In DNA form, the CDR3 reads TGTGCCACCAAACAACAGGGGGAGAGTACCGGGGAGCTGTTTTTT. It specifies CATKQQGESTGELFF.

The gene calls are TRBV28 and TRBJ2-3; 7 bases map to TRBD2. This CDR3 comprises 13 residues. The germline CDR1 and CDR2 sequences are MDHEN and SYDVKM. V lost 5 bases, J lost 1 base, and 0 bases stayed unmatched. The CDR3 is CASSAGGTDTQYF. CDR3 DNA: TGTGCCAGCAGTGCGGGAGGCACAGATACGCAGTATTTT. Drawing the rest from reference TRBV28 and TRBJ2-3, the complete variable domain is DVKVTQSSRYLVKRTGEKVFLECVQDMDHENMFWYRQDPGLGLRLIYFSYDVKMKEKGDIPEGYSVSREKKERFSLILESASTNQTSMYLCASSAGGTDTQYFGPGTRLTVL.

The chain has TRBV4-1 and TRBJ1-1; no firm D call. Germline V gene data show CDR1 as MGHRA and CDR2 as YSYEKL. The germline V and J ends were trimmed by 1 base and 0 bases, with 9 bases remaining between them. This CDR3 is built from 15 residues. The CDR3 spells CASSQVTVLNTEAFF. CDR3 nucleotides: TGCGCCAGCAGCCAAGTAACGGTATTGAACACTGAAGCTTTCTTT.

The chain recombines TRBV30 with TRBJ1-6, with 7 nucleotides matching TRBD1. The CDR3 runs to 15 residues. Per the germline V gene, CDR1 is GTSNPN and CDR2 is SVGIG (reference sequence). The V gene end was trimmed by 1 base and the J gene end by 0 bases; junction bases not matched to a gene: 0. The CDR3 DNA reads TGTGCCTGGAGTGCAGGGGGCTCCTATAATTCACCCCTCCACTTT. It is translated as CAWSAGGSYNSPLHF.

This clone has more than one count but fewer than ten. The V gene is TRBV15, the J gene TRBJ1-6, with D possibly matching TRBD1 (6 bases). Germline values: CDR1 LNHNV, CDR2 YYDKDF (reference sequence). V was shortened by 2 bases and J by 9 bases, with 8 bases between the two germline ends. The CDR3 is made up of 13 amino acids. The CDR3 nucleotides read TGTGCCACCAGCAGACAGGGGAGTTCACCCCTCCACTTT. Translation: CATSRQGSSPLHF.

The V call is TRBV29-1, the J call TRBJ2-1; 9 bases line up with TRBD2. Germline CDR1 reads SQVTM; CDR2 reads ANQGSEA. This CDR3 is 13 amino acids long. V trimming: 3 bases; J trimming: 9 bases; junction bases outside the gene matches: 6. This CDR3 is CSVDAGGPVEQFF. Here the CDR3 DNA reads TGCAGCGTTGATGCGGGGGGGCCGGTTGAGCAGTTCTTC.

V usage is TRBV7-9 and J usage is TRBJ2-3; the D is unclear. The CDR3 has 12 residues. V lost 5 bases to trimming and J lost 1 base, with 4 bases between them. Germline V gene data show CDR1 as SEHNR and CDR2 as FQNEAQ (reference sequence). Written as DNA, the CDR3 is TGTGCCAGCAGCCGCGGCACAGATACGCAGTATTTT. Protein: CASSRGTDTQYF. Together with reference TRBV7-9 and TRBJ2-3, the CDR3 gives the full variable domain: DTGVSQNPRHKITKRGQNVTFRCDPISEHNRLYWYRQTLGQGPEFLTYFQNEAQLEKSRLLSDRFSAERPKGSFSTLEIQRTEQGDSAMYLCASSRGTDTQYFGPGTRLTVL.

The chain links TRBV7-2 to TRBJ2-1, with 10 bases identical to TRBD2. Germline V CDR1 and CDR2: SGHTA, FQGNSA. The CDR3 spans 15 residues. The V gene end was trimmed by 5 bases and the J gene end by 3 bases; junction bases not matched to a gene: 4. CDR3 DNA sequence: TGTGCCAGCAGCCCACAGCGGGGGGGCTACAATGAGCAGTTCTTC. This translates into CASSPQRGGYNEQFF.

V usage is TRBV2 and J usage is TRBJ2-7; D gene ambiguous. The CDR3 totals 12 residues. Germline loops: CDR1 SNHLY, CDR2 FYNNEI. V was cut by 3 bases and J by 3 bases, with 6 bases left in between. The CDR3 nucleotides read TGTGCCAGCAGTGAGGCAGACTACGAGCAGTACTTC. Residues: CASSEADYEQYF.

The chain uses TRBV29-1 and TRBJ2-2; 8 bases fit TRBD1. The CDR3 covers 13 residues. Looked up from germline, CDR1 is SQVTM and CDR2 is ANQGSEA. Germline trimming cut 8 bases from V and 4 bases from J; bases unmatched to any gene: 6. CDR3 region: CSFDRGGTGELFF. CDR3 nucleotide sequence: TGCAGCTTCGACAGGGGCGGCACCGGGGAGCTGTTTTTT.

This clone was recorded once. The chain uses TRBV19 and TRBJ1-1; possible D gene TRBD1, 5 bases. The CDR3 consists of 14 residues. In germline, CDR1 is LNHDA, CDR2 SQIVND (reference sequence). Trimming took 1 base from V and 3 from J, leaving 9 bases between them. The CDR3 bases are TGTGCCAGTAGTATAGTCGGGGGGGACACTGAAGCTTTCTTT. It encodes CASSIVGGDTEAFF.

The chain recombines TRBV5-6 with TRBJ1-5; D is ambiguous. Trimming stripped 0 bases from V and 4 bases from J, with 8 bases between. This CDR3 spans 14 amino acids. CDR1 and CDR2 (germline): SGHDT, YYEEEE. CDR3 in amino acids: CASSLARDNQPQHF. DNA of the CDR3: TGTGCCAGCAGCTTGGCACGGGATAATCAGCCCCAGCATTTT.

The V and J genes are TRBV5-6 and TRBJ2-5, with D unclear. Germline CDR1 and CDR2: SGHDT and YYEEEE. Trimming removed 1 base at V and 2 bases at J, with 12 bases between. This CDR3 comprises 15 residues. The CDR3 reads CASSLTPGQQETQYF. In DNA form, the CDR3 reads TGTGCCAGCAGCTTGACGCCAGGCCAACAAGAGACCCAGTACTTC.

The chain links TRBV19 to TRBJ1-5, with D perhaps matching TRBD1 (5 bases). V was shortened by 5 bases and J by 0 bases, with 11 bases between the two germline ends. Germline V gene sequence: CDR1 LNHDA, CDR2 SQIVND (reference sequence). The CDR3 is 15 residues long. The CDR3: CASSAGRYSNQPQHF. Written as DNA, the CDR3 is TGTGCCAGTAGTGCGGGGCGGTATAGCAATCAGCCCCAGCATTTT.

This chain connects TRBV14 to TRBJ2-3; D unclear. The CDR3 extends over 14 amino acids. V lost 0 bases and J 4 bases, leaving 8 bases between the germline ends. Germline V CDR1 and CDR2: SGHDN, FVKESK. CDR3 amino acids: CASSQDRSADTQYF. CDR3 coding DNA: TGTGCCAGCAGCCAAGATAGGAGCGCAGATACGCAGTATTTT.

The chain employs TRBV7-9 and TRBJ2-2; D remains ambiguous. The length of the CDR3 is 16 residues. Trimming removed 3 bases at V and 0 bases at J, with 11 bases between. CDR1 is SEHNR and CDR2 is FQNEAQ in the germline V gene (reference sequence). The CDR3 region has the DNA TGTGCCAGCAGCTTTCAGGTTGCCACGAACACCGGGGAGCTGTTTTTT. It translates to CASSFQVATNTGELFF.

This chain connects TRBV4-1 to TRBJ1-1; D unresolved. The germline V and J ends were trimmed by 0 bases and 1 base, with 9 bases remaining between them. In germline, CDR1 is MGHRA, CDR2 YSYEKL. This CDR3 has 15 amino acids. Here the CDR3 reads CASSQEVRRNTEAFF. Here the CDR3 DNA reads TGCGCCAGCAGCCAAGAGGTTCGCAGGAACACTGAAGCTTTCTTT.